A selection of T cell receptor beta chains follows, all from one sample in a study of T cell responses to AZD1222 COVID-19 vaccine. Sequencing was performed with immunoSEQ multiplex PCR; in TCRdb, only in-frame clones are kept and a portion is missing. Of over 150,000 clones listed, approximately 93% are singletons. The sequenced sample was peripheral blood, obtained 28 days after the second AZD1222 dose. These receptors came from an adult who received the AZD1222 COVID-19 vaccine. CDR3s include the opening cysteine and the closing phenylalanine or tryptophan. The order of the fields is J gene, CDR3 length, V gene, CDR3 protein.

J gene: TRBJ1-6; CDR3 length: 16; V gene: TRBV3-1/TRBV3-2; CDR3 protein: CASSQAGGLHNSPLHF
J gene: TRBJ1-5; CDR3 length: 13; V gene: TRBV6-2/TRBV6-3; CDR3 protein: CASSYTGVQPQHF
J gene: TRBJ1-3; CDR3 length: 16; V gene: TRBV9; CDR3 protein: CASSAKEWDIGNTIYF
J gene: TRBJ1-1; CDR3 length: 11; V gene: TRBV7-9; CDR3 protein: CASSGGVIAFF
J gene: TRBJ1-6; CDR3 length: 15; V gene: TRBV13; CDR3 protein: CASSLRQPLNSPLHF
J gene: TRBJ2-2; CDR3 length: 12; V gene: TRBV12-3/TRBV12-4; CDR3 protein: CASSINTGELFF
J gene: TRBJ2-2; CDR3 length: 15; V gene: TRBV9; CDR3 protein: CASSVARGSTGELFF
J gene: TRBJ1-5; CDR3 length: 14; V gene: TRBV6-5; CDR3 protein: CASRERQGHQPQHF
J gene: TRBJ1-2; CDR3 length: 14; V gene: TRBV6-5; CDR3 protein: CASSPGQGSYGYTF
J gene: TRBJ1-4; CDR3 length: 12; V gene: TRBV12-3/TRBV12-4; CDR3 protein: CASSDWSEKLFF
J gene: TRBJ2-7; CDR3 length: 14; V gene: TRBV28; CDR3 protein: CASSLVLGGYEQYF
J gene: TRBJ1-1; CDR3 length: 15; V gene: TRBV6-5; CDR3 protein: CASSYPQGEGSEAFF
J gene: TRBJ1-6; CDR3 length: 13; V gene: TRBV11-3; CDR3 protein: CASALTPNSPLHF
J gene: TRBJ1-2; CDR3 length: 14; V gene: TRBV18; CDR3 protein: CASSLGTENYGYTF
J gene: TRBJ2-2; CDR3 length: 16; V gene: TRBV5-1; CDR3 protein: CASTTVHPWTTGELFF
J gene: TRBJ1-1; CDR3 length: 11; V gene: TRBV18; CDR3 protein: CASSPLVEAFF
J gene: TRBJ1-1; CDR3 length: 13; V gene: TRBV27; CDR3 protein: CASRLQGIAEAFF
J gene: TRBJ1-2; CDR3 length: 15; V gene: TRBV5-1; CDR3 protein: CASTQGTAGGYGYTF
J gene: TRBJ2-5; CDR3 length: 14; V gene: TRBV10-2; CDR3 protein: CASGGLVGPETQYF
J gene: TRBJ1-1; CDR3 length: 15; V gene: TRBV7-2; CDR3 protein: CASSPRGYSGTEAFF
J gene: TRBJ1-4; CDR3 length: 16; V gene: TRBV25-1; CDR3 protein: CASSPMTGTVAEKLFF
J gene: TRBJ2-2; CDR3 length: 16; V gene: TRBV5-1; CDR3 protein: CASRLPGTADTGELFF
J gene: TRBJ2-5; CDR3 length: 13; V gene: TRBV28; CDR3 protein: CASSSGQQETQYF
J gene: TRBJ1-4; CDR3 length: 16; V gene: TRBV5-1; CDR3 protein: CASSHVIQATNEKLFF
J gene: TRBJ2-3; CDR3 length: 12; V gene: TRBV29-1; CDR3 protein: CSVVYRGNTQYF
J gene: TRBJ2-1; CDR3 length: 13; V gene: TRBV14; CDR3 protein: CASSQESANEQFF
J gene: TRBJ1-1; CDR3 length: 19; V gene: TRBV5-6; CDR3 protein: CASSSRWTGLGRSNTEAFF
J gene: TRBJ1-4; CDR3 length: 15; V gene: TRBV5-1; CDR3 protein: CASSRQGSLDEKLFF
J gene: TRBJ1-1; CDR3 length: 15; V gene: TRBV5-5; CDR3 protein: CASSPFAGKNTEAFF
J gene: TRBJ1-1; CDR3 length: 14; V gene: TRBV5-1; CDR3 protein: CASSLGDGNTEAFF
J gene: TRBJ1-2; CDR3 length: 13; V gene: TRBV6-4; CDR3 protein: CASSDPGRYGYTF
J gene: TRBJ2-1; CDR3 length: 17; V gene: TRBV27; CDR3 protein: CASSLGLAGGSYNEQFF
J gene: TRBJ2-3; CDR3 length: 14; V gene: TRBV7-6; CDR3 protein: CASSSGLFIGTQYF
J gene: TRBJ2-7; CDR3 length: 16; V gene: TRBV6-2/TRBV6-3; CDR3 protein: CASIPGPAGSSYEQYF
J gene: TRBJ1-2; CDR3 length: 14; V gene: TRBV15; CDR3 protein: CATSRRPANYGYTF
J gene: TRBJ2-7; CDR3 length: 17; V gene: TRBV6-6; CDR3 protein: CASRRLAGVPNSYEQYF
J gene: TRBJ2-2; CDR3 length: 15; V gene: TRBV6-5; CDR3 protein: CASNDRGVNTGELFF
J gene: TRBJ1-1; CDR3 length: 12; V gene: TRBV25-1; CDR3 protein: CASSAGLGEAFF
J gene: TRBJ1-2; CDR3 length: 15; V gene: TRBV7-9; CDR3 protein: CASSPLGTAGYGYTF
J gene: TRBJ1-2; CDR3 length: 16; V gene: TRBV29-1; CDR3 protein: CSVIYSGESHSRGYTF
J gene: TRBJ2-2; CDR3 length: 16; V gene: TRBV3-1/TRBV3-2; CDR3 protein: CASSHLRGANTGELFF
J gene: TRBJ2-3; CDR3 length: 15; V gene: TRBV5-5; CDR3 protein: CASSFRGASTDTQYF
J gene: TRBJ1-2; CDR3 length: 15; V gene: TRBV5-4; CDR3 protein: CASSAGQGSNYGYTF
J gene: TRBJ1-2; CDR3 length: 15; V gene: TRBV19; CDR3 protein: CASSIRDRDWYGYTF
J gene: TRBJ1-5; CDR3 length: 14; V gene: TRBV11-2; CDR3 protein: CASSLAGGNQPQHF
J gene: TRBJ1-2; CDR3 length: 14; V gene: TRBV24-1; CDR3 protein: CATSDPGQFYGYTF
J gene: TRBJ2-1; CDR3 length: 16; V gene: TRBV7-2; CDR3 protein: CASSFLAGGPGNEQFF
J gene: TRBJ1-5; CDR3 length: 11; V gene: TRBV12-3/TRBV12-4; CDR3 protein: CASSLAQPQHF
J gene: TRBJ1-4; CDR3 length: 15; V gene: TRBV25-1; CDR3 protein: CASSEVSTTNEKLFF
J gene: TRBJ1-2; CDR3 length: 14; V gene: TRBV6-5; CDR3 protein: CASSYDRETYGYTF
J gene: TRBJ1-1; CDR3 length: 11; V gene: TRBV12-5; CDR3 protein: CASTYRTEAFF
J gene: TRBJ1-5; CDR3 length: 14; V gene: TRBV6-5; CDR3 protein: CASRQDGSNQPQHF
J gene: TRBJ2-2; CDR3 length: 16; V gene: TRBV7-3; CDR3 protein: CASSLTSGANTGELFF
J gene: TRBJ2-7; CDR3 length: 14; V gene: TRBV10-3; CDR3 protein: CAISQQGAVYEQYF
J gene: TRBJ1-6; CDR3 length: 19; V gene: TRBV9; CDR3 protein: CASSVGAGTGGAGGSPLHF
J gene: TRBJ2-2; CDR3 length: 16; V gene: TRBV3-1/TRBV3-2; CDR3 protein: CASSQERTSGGGELFF
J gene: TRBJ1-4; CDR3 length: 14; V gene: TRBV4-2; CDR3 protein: CASSQAGGDEKLFF
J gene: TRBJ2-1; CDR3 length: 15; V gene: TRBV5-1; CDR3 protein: CASSLEGQRYNEQFF